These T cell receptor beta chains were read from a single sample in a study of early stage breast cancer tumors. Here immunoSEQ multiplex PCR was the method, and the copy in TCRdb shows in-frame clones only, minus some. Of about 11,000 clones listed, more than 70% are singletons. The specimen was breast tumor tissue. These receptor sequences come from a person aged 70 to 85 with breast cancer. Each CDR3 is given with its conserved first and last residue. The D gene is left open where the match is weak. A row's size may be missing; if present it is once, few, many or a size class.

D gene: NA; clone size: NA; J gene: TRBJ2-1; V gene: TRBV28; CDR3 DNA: TGTGCCAGCAGTTTAGCCGGTAGCGCCTACAATGAGCAGTTCTTC; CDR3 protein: CASSLAGSAYNEQFF
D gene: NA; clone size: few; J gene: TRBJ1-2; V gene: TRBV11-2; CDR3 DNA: TGTGCCAGCAGCTTACGGGGAGGGGATAGTCAGGGCTACACCTTC; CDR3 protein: CASSLRGGDSQGYTF
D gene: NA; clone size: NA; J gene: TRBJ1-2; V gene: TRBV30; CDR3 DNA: TGTGCTTGGGACAAGTACACTAACTATGGCTACACCTTC; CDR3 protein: CAWDKYTNYGYTF
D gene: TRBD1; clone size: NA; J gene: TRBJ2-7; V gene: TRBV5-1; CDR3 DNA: TGCGCCAGCAGCTTCGACAGGGGGACCTACGAGCAGTACTTC; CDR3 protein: CASSFDRGTYEQYF
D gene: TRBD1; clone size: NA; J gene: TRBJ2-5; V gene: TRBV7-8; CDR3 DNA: TGTGCCAGCAGCTTAGGGGTTCGGCAGGGGGAAATCGGGACCCAGTACTTC; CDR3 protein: CASSLGVRQGEIGTQYF
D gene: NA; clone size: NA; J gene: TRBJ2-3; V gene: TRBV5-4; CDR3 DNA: TGTGCCTCCGGGGAGGGGGGAGATACGCAGTATTTT; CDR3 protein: CASGEGGDTQYF
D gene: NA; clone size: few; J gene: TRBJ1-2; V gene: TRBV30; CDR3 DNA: TGTGCCTGGCAATACGAGATGGACTATGGCTACACCTTC; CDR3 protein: CAWQYEMDYGYTF
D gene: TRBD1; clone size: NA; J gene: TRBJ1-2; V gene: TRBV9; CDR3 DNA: TGTGCCAGCAGCGAGGTACAGGGGAGAGGGACATACGCCTTC; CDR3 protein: CASSEVQGRGTYAF
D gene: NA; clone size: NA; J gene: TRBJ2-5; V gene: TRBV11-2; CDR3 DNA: TGTGCCAGCAGCTTAGGAGTTTTCGGCGGGTACCAAGAGACCCAGTACTTC; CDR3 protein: CASSLGVFGGYQETQYF
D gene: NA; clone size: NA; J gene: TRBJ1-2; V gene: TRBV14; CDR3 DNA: TGTGCCAGCAGCCCCGAAGGCGGCTATGGCTACACCTTC; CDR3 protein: CASSPEGGYGYTF
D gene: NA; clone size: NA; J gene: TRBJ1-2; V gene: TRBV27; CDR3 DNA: TGTGCCAGCAGTTTTAAAGGGACTCGAGCTAACTATGGCTACACCTTC; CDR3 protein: CASSFKGTRANYGYTF
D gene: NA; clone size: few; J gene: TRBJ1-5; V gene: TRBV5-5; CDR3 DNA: TGTGCCAGCAGCTTTATCGGGGATAGCAATCAGCCCCAGCATTTT; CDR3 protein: CASSFIGDSNQPQHF
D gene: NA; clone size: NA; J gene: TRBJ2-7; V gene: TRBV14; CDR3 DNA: TGTGCCAGCAGCCAAACTTACGAGCAGTACTTC; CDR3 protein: CASSQTYEQYF
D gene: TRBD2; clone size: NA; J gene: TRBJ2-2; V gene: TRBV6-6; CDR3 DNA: TGTGCCAGCAGTTACGGGGCGGGAGTGGGGACCGGGGAGCTGTTTTTT; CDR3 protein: CASSYGAGVGTGELFF
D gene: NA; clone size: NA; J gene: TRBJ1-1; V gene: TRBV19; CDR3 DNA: TGTGCCAGTAGTGCCAGGGCCACTGAAGCTTTCTTT; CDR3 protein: CASSARATEAFF
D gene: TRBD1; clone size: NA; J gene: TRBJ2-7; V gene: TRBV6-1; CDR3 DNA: TGTGCCAGTAACCGGGACAGGGGAAGATACGAGCAGTACTTC; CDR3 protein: CASNRDRGRYEQYF
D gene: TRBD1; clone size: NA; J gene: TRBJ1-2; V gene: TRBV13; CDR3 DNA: TGTGCCAGCAGCCAGAGGGCGGGACAGGGAAACTATGGCTACACCTTC; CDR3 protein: CASSQRAGQGNYGYTF
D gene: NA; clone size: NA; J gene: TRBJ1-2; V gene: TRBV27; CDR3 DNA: TGTGCCAGCAGGCCCTCGGTTGTGGGGCTTAACTATGGCTACACCTTC; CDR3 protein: CASRPSVVGLNYGYTF
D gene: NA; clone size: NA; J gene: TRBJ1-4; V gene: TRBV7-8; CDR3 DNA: TGTGCCAGCAGCCTGGGGGCAGGTCGGAGTTATGAAAAACTGTTTTTT; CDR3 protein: CASSLGAGRSYEKLFF
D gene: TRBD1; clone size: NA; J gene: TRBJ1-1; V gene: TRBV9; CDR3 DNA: TGTGCCAGCAGCGTAGTGGGACAGGGGGCTGAAGCTTTCTTT; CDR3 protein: CASSVVGQGAEAFF
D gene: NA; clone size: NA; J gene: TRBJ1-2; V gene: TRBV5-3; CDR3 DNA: TGTGCCAGAACCCCCGACAGCTTCTATGGCTACACCTTC; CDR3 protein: CARTPDSFYGYTF
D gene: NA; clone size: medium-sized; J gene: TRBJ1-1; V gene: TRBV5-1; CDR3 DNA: TGCGCCAGCAGCTTCGGGGGCACTGAAGCTTTCTTT; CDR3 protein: CASSFGGTEAFF
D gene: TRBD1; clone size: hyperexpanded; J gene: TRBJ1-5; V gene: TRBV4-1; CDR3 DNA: TGCGCCAGCAGCCAAGCCGGGACAGGGCCTCAGCCCCAGCATTTT; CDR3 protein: CASSQAGTGPQPQHF
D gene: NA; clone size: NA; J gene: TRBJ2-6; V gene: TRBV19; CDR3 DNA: TGTGCCAGTACCTCGAGCTCTGGGGCCAACGTCCTGACTTTC; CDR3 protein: CASTSSSGANVLTF
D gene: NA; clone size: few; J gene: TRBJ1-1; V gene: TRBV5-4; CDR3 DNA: TGTGCCAGCAGCTTCACTATGAACACTGAAGCTTTCTTT; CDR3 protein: CASSFTMNTEAFF
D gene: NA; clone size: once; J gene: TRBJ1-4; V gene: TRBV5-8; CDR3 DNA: TGTGCCAGCAGCTTTGTGTATGGAGCCTCTAATGAAAAACTGTTTTTT; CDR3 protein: CASSFVYGASNEKLFF
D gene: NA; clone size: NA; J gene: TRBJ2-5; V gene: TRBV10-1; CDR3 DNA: TGCGCCAGCAGTGTCGGCTACAGCCAAGAGACCCAGTACTTC; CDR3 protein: CASSVGYSQETQYF
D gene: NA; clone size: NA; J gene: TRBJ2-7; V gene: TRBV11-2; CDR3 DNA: TGTGCCAGCAGCCCTTGGACTGGCTCCTACGAGCAGTACTTC; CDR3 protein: CASSPWTGSYEQYF
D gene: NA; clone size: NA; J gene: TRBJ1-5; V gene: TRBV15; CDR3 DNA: TGTGCCACCAGGAGGGACTTCAATCAGCCCCAGCATTTT; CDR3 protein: CATRRDFNQPQHF
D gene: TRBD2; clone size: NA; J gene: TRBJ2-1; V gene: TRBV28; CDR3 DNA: TGTGCCAGCAGTTTTTCACCCGGGACTAGCGGGAGCTTACCTAACAATGAGCAGTTCTTC; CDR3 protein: CASSFSPGTSGSLPNNEQFF
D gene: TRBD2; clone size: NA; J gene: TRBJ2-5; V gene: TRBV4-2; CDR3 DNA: TGTGCCAGCAGCCAAGGGGGGCTAGCGGGAGGGTCGCGGGAGACCCAGTACTTC; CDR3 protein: CASSQGGLAGGSRETQYF
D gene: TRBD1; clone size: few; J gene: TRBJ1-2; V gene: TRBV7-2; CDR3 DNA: TGTGCCAGCAGCCAACAGGGGATCTATGGCTACACCTTC; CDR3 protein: CASSQQGIYGYTF
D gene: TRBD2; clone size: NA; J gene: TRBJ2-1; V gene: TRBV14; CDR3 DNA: TGTGCCAGCAGCCGCCGAGGGAGGGGCGCGTTGGATGAGCAGTTCTTC; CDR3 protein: CASSRRGRGALDEQFF
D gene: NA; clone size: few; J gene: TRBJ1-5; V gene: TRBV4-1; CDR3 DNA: TGCGCCAGCAGCCAAGTTGGGGCTAGCAATCAGCCCCAGCATTTT; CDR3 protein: CASSQVGASNQPQHF
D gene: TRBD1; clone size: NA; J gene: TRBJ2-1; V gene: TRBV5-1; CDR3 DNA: TGCGCCAGCAGCTTGGCCGGGCAGGGGGCGCATAATGAGCAGTTCTTC; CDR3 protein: CASSLAGQGAHNEQFF
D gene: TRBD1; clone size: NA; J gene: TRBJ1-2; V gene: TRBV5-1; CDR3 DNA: TGCGCCAGCAGCCGCGAACAGGGGGCTGAAGGCTACACCTTC; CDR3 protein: CASSREQGAEGYTF
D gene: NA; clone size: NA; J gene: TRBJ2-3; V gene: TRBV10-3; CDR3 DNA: TGTGCCATCAAGCGGGCTACCGGCACAGATACGCAGTATTTT; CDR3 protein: CAIKRATGTDTQYF
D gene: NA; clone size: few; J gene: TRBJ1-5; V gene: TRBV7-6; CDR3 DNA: TGTGCCAGCAGCTTAGGGCCAAATCAGCCCCAGCATTTT; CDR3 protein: CASSLGPNQPQHF
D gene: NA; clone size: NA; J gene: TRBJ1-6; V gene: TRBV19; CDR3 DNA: TGTGCCAGTAGTATAGGGCAGGACAGAAGTAATTCACCCCTCCACTTT; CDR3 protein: CASSIGQDRSNSPLHF
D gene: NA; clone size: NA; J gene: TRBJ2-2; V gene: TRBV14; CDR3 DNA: TGTGCCAGCAGCCAAGAGGAACGGGGGGCCGGCGGGGAGCTGTTTTTT; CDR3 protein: CASSQEERGAGGELFF
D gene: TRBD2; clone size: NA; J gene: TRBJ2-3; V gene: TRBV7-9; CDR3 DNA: TGTGCCAGCAGCTTAGGGAGCGGGAATACGCAGTATTTT; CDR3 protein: CASSLGSGNTQYF
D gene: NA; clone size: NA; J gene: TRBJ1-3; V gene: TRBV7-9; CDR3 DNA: TGTGCCAGCACCCCCTCGGGGGGGGCTGGCGGAAACACCATATATTTT; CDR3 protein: CASTPSGGAGGNTIYF
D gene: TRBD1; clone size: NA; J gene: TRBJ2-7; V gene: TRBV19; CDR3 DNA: TGTGCCAGTAGTAAGGGGAGAGACAGGGGCGGCGAGCAGTACTTC; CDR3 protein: CASSKGRDRGGEQYF
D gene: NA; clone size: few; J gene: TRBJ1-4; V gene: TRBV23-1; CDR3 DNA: TGCGCCAGCAGTCAAGGGACAAGTGCCTTTGGTGAAAAACTGTTTTTT; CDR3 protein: CASSQGTSAFGEKLFF
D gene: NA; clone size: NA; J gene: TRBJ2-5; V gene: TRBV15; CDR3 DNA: TGTGCCACCAGCAGAGACCAGGGGGAGACCCAGTACTTC; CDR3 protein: CATSRDQGETQYF
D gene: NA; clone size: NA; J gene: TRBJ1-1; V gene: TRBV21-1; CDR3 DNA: TGTGCCAGCAGCGCCCGGCACCAGGGAAGGTGGAACACTGAAGCTTTCTTT; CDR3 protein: CASSARHQGRWNTEAFF
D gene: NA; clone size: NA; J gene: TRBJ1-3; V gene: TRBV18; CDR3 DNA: TGTGCCAGCTCAACTAATCTGGCTTCGGGATCAAGAAACACCATATATTTT; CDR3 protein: CASSTNLASGSRNTIYF
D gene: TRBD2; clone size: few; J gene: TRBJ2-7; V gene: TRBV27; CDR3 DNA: TGTGCCAGCGGAGGACTAGTAAACTACGAGCAGTACTTC; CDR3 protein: CASGGLVNYEQYF
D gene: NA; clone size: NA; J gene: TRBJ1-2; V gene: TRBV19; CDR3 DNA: TGTGCCAGTAGTATAGAGGCGGGTAGTGGCTACACCTTC; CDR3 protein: CASSIEAGSGYTF
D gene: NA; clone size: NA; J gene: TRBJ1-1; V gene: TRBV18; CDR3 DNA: TGTGCCAGCTCACCCCCGGCAGGCAGGAACACTGAAGCTTTCTTT; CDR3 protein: CASSPPAGRNTEAFF
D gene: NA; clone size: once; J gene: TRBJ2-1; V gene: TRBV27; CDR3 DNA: TGTGCCAGCAGTCCCCTCGGCGCGGGATACAATGAGCAGTTCTTC; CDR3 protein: CASSPLGAGYNEQFF
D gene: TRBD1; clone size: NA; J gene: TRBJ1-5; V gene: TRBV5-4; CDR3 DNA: TGTGCCAGCAGCTCTCCCTCCAGGACAGGGGACAATCAGCCCCAGCATTTT; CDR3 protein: CASSSPSRTGDNQPQHF
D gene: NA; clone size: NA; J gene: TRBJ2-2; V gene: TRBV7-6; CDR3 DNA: TGTGCCAGCTCCATCACCGGGGAGCTGTTTTTT; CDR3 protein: CASSITGELFF
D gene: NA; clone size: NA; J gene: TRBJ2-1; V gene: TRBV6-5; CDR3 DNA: TGTGCCAGCAGTTACTTGGGGCGGAGCTCCTACAATGAGCAGTTCTTC; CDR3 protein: CASSYLGRSSYNEQFF
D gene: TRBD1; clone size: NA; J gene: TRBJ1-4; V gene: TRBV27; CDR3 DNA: TGTGCCAGCAATCGAAAGGGACAGGGTGATGAAAAACTGTTTTTT; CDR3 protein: CASNRKGQGDEKLFF